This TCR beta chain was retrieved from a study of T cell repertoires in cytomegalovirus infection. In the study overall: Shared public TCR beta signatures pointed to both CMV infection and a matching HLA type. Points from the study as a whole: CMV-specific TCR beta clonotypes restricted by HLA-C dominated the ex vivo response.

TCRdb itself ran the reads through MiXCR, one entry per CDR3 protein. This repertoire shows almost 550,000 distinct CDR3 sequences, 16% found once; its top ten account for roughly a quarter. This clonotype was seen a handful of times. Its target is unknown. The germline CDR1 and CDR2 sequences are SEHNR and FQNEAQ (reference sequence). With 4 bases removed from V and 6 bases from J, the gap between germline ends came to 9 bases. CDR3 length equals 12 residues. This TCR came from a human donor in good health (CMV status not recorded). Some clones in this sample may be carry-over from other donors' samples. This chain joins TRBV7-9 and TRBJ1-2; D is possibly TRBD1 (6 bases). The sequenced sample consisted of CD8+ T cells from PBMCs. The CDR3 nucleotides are TGTGCCAGCAGCTCAGGGGCCCATGGCTACACCTTC. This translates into CASSSGAHGYTF.